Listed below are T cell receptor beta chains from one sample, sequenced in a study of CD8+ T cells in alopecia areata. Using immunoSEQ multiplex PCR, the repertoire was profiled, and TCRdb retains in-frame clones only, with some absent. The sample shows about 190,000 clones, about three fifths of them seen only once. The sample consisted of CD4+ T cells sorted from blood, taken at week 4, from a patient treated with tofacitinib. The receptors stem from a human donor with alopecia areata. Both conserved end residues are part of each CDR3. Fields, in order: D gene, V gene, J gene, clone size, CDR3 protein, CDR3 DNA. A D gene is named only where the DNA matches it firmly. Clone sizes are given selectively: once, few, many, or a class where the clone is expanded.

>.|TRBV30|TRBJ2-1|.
CAWSTPSPSDYEQFF
TGTGCCTGGAGCACACCGAGCCCATCCGACTATGAGCAGTTCTTC
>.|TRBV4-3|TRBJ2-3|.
CASSPGISTDTQYF
TGCGCCAGCAGCCCCGGCATTAGCACAGATACGCAGTATTTT
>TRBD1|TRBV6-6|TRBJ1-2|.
CASTRTGTNYGYTF
TGTGCCAGCACCAGGACAGGGACTAACTATGGCTACACCTTC
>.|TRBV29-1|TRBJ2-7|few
CSVEFPEGSYEQYF
TGCAGCGTTGAATTCCCGGAGGGGTCCTACGAGCAGTACTTC
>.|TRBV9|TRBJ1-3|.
CASSAGITGRNTIYF
TGTGCCAGCAGCGCCGGGATTACAGGGAGAAACACCATATATTTT
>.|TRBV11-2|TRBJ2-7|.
CASSHAGGGQYF
TGTGCCAGCAGCCATGCAGGAGGGGGGCAGTACTTC
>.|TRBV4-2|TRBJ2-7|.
CASSQDVGETYEQYF
TGTGCCAGCAGCCAAGATGTCGGCGAAACCTACGAGCAGTACTTC
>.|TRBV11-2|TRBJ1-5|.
CATDRRDPQPQHF
TGTGCCACCGACAGACGGGACCCACAGCCCCAGCATTTT
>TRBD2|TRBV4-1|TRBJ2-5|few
CASSQLAGGTVRETQYF
TGCGCCAGCAGCCAGTTAGCGGGAGGGACCGTGCGAGAGACCCAGTACTTC
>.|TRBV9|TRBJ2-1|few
CASSAATFSYNEQFF
TGTGCCAGCAGCGCCGCCACCTTCTCCTACAATGAGCAGTTCTTC
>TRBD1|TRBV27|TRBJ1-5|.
CASSRTGTGVQPQHF
TGTGCCAGCAGCCGGACCGGGACAGGGGTTCAGCCCCAGCATTTT
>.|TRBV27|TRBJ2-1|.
CASSLGWDNEQFF
TGTGCCAGCAGTTTAGGGTGGGACAATGAGCAGTTCTTC
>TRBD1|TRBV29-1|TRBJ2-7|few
CSVADRGTSYEQYF
TGCAGCGTAGCGGACAGGGGAACCTCCTACGAGCAGTACTTC
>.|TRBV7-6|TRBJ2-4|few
CASSLAPGATRLSNIQYF
TGTGCCAGCAGCTTAGCGCCAGGGGCTACCCGGCTATCAAACATTCAGTACTTC
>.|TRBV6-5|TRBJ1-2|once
CASSRRSNYGYTF
TGTGCCAGCAGTCGACGGAGTAACTATGGCTACACCTTC
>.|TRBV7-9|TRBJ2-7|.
CASSLATDAYEQYF
TGTGCCAGCAGCTTAGCCACTGATGCCTACGAGCAGTACTTC
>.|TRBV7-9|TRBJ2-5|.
CASSDPGPQETQYF
TGTGCCAGCAGCGACCCGGGACCCCAAGAGACCCAGTACTTC
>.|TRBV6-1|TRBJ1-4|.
CASTGVATNEKLFF
TGTGCCAGCACCGGTGTGGCAACTAATGAAAAACTGTTTTTT
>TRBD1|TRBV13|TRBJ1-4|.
CASSSRTGSNEKLFF
TGTGCCAGCAGCTCCAGGACAGGTTCTAATGAAAAACTGTTTTTT
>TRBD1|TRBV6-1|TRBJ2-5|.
CASSARTGLETQYF
TGTGCCAGCAGTGCTAGGACAGGGCTAGAGACCCAGTACTTC
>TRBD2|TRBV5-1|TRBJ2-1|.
CASTKGRSSGSGDEQFF
TGCGCCAGCACAAAGGGGCGCAGTAGCGGGAGTGGCGATGAGCAGTTCTTC
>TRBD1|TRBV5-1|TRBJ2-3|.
CASRGQGDTQYF
TGCGCCAGCAGGGGACAGGGAGATACGCAGTATTTT
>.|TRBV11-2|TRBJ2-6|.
CASSLSLRRANVLTF
TGTGCCAGCAGCCTGTCCCTGAGGAGGGCCAACGTCCTGACTTTC
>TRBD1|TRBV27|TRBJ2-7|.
CASTSDRGKQYF
TGTGCCAGCACCTCGGACAGGGGCAAGCAGTACTTC
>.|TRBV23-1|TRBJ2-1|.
CASTPRNHNEQFF
TGCGCCAGCACCCCCAGGAACCACAATGAGCAGTTCTTC
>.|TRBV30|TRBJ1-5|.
CAWSQASNQPQHF
TGTGCCTGGAGTCAGGCGAGCAATCAGCCCCAGCATTTT
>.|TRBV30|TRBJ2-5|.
CAWSVGRQETQYF
TGTGCCTGGAGTGTTGGCCGCCAAGAGACCCAGTACTTC
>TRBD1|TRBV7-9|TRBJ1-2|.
CASSTGQGRDGYTF
TGTGCCAGCAGCACGGGACAGGGGAGGGATGGCTACACCTTC
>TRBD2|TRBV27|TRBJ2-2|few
CASSFQTSGRARVQPGELFF
TGTGCCAGCAGCTTCCAGACTAGCGGGAGGGCTAGAGTCCAACCCGGGGAGCTGTTTTTT
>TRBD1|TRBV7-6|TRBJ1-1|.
CASSGQGPRFQAFF
TGTGCCAGCAGCGGACAGGGGCCACGCTTCCAAGCTTTCTTT
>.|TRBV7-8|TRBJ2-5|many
CASYLTTAKETQYF
TGTGCCAGCTACCTCACGACAGCTAAAGAGACCCAGTACTTC
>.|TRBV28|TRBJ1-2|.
CASSLVQGGGYGYTF
TGTGCCAGCAGTTTAGTGCAGGGCGGTGGGTATGGCTACACCTTC
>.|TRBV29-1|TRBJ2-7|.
CSVEIFPGTYEQYF
TGCAGCGTTGAAATCTTCCCGGGTACCTACGAGCAGTACTTC
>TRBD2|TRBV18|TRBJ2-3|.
CASSPERLAAYRYF
TGTGCCAGCTCACCCGAAAGACTAGCGGCCTACAGGTATTTT
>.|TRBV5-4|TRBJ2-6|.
CASSPAGAGANVLTF
TGTGCCAGCAGCCCCGCAGGGGCTGGGGCCAACGTCCTGACTTTC
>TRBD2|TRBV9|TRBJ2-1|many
CASSVGAGGGNEQFF
TGTGCCAGCAGCGTAGGAGCGGGAGGAGGCAATGAGCAGTTCTTC
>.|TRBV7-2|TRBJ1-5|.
CASRRDSNQPQHF
TGTGCCAGCAGACGGGATAGCAATCAGCCCCAGCATTTT
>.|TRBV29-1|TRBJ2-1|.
CSVEDLRGMAGGEQFF
TGCAGCGTTGAAGATCTTCGGGGAATGGCAGGCGGGGAGCAGTTCTTC
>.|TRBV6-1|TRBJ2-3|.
CASSVGSGWSDTQYF
TGTGCCAGCAGTGTTGGGAGCGGGTGGTCAGATACGCAGTATTTT
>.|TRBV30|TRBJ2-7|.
CAWSVRDNLSQYF
TGTGCCTGGAGTGTACGGGACAACTTATCGCAGTACTTC
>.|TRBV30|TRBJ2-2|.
CAWGRTPEDTGELFF
TGTGCCTGGGGAAGGACTCCCGAGGACACCGGGGAGCTGTTTTTT
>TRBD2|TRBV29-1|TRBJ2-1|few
CSGLAGTYNEQFF
TGCAGCGGACTAGCCGGAACCTACAATGAGCAGTTCTTC
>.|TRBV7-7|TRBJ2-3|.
CASSSGPLGDTQYF
TGTGCTAGCAGTTCAGGCCCCCTGGGAGATACGCAGTATTTT
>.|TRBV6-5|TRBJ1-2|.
CASGRSGANYGYTF
TGTGCCAGTGGGAGGTCGGGCGCTAACTATGGCTACACCTTC
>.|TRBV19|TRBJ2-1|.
CASSIPQYNEQFF
TGTGCCAGTAGTATTCCCCAATACAATGAGCAGTTCTTC
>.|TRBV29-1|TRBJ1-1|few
CSALPTGNEAFF
TGCAGCGCCCTCCCCACAGGGAACGAAGCTTTCTTT
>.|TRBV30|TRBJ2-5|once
CAWAGRETQYF
TGTGCCTGGGCTGGTCGGGAGACCCAGTACTTC
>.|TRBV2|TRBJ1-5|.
CASSERLLNQPQHF
TGTGCCAGCAGTGAAAGACTGCTCAATCAGCCCCAGCATTTT
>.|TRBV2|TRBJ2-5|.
CASSKDGGETQYF
TGTGCCAGCAGTAAGGATGGAGGGGAGACCCAGTACTTC
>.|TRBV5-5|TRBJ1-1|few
CASSDGGYVLGQEAFF
TGTGCCAGCAGCGATGGGGGTTATGTTCTGGGACAAGAAGCTTTCTTT
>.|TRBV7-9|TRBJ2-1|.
CASSLEGGLYNEQFF
TGTGCCAGCAGCTTGGAGGGAGGTTTATACAATGAGCAGTTCTTC
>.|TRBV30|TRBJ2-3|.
CAWTLRRDTQYF
TGTGCCTGGACCCTAAGACGGGATACGCAGTATTTT
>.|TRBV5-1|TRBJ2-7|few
CASKVTPEQYF
TGCGCCAGCAAGGTCACCCCGGAGCAGTACTTC